These 2 T cell receptor beta chains were all obtained from the same sample, sequenced in a study of blood T cell repertoires in COVID-19. Data came from immunoSEQ multiplex PCR; TCRdb stores just in-frame clones and leaves some out. The sample lists 95,000 to 150,000 clones; approximately 91% were seen once. Sequences were obtained from peripheral blood. Receptor source: a woman of 80 years or more with acute or convalescent COVID-19.

The chain couples TRBV7-2 to TRBJ2-1; 9 bases match TRBD1. The CDR3 runs to 16 residues. CDR1 is SGHTA and CDR2 is FQGNSA in the germline V gene. V lost 1 base and J lost 1; bases outside the gene matches: 2. CDR3 loop: CASSLVGTGSYNEQFF. The CDR3 bases are TGTGCCAGCAGCTTAGTGGGGACAGGGTCCTACAATGAGCAGTTCTTC. The complete variable domain, with remaining parts taken from reference TRBV7-2 and TRBJ2-1, reads GAGVSQSPSNKVTEKGKDVELRCDPISGHTALYWYRQSLGQGLEFLIYFQGNSAPDKSGLPSDRFSAERTGGSVSTLTIQRTQQEDSAVYLCASSLVGTGSYNEQFFGPGTRLTVL.

This chain connects TRBV5-1 to TRBJ1-1, with a weak D call TRBD1 (6 bases). Germline V gives CDR1 SGHRS, CDR2 YFSETQ. The CDR3 covers 14 residues. Trimming stripped 5 bases from V and 1 base from J, with 12 bases between. CDR3 in amino acids: CASSSGTSNTEAFF. CDR3 DNA sequence: TGCGCCAGCAGTTCAGGGACATCGAACACTGAAGCTTTCTTT.